The next 31 T cell receptor beta chains were all read from a single sample in a study of shared clonotypes between healthy human individuals. The data were produced by immunoSEQ multiplex PCR, yet TCRdb's version contains in-frame clones alone and is incomplete. The repertoire consists of roughly 700,000 clones, with approximately 79% occurring once and the leading ten covering 1.7%. Sequencing used memory CD4+ T cells sorted from blood. Subset specified: CD45RA-negative fraction. The source is a woman aged 30 to 39 in good health.

CDR3 DNA: TGTGCCAGCAGTTTCCAGCAGGACACTGAAGCTTTCTTT. Protein: CASSFQQDTEAFF. The chain has TRBV28 and TRBJ1-1; D uncertain. Germline CDR1 and CDR2: MDHEN and SYDVKM. V was trimmed by 3 bases and J by 3 bases, leaving 8 bases between them. The CDR3 covers 13 residues.

As concerns this clone: The sample contains more than one DNA sequence encoding this CDR3. V gene TRBV5-4 combines with J gene TRBJ1-2; no clear D gene. CDR1 and CDR2 (germline): SGHNT, YYREEE (reference sequence). The CDR3 totals 14 residues. V was trimmed by 0 bases and J by 1 base, leaving 7 bases between them. CDR3 sequence reads: CASSLVGNNYGYTF. The CDR3 nucleotides read TGTGCCAGCAGCTTGGTGGGGAATAACTATGGCTACACCTTC.

This clone was picked up a small number of times. DNA of the CDR3: TGTGCCAGCATCGGACAGGGGGCAGGCAATCAGCCCCAGCATTTT. Translating gives CASIGQGAGNQPQHF. The chain has TRBV6-6 and TRBJ1-5, with TRBD1 identical over 11 bases. This CDR3 comprises 15 residues. Germline-derived CDR1 and CDR2 are MNHNY and SVGAGI (reference sequence). With 7 bases clipped from V and 2 bases from J, the junction kept 4 bases outside the gene matches.

The chain couples TRBV28 to TRBJ1-1, with 12 positions matching TRBD1. The germline V gene encodes CDR1 MDHEN and CDR2 SYDVKM. With 6 bases clipped from V and 4 bases from J, the junction kept 6 bases outside the gene matches. This CDR3 spans 15 amino acids. CDR3 in DNA: TGTGCCAGCAGCCCGGGACAGGGGGCCCTCACTGAAGCTTTCTTT. Protein sequence: CASSPGQGALTEAFF.

Worth noting for this clone: A much larger clone lies one base from this, so it may be a read error. The chain couples TRBV6-6 to TRBJ2-5; D remains unclear. V shed 2 bases and J shed 5 bases, with 3 bases lying between them. CDR3 size: 11 residues. The germline CDR1 and CDR2 sequences are MNHNY and SVGAGI (reference sequence). DNA of the CDR3: TGTGCCAGCAGTTACGAGGAGACCCAGTACTTC. Its protein is CASSYEETQYF.

This clone was detected once. Other DNA sequences in the sample encode the same CDR3. This chain uses TRBV30 with TRBJ2-5; D may be TRBD2 (6 bases). V was trimmed by 0 bases and J by 1 base, leaving 9 bases between them. This CDR3 has 14 residues. Germline assignment: CDR1 GTSNPN and CDR2 SVGIG (reference sequence). Here the CDR3 reads CAWSVRSGQETQYF. The DNA for the CDR3 is TGTGCCTGGAGTGTACGTAGCGGCCAAGAGACCCAGTACTTC.

The chain has TRBV7-6 and TRBJ1-3, with TRBD1 identical over 7 bases. Germline-derived CDR1 and CDR2 are SGHVS and FNYEAQ. CDR3 length: 14 amino acids. The V and J ends lost 5 bases and 5 bases, in that order; junction bases with no gene match: 6. As DNA, the CDR3 is TGTGCCAGCAGCCTCCAGACAGGGAGAAACACCATATATTTT. Translation: CASSLQTGRNTIYF.

J is TRBJ2-7 and V is TRBV6-1; TRBD1 matches 7 bases. Trimming took 3 bases from V and 3 from J; bases not matched to a gene: 8. CDR3 length: 15 residues. From germline, CDR1 is MNHNS and CDR2 SASEGT. The CDR3 DNA follows: TGTGCCAGCAGTGAGATAGGGGGCGACTACTACGAGCAGTACTTC. Translation: CASSEIGGDYYEQYF.

V usage is TRBV6-1 and J usage is TRBJ2-3; 12 bases map to TRBD2. This CDR3 is 17 amino acids long. Per germline, CDR1 MNHNS and CDR2 SASEGT. The V gene end was trimmed by 3 bases and the J gene end by 4 bases; junction bases not matched to a gene: 8. CDR3 sequence (DNA): TGTGCCAGCAGTGACGGACTAGCGGGAACACGGGCAGATACGCAGTATTTT. It specifies CASSDGLAGTRADTQYF.

V and J are TRBV30 and TRBJ2-5; 14 positions agree with TRBD2. The J call is uncertain, as TRBJ2-7 better fits the DNA end. This CDR3 has 14 amino acids. Germline-derived CDR1 and CDR2 are GTSNPN and SVGIG (reference sequence). CDR3 nucleotides: TGTGCCTGGAGTTGGGGACTAGCGGGGGACGAGCAGTACTTC. Amino acids: CAWSWGLAGDEQYF.

As regards this clone: Other DNA sequences from this sample encode an identical CDR3 as well. The V gene is TRBV5-1, the J gene TRBJ2-7; 9 nucleotides align to TRBD1. After removal of 2 bases from V and 0 bases from J, the junction contained 3 bases not matched to a gene. The germline CDR1 and CDR2 sequences are SGHRS and YFSETQ. This CDR3 spans 15 amino acids. CDR3 region: CASSFGDRDSYEQYF. CDR3 in DNA: TGCGCCAGCAGCTTTGGGGACAGGGACTCCTACGAGCAGTACTTC.

About this clone itself: A much larger clone is a single base away; this may be a read error. Other nucleotide sequences in the sample specify the same CDR3. The chain employs TRBV4-1 and TRBJ1-5, with a weak D call TRBD1 (6 bases). Germline assignment: CDR1 MGHRA and CDR2 YSYEKL. CDR3 length: 14 residues. V gave up 3 bases and J gave up 4 bases, with 10 bases separating them. The CDR3 region is CASSQDQGNQPQHF. The CDR3 DNA sequence: TGCGCCAGCAGCCAGGATCAGGGGAATCAGCCCCAGCATTTT.

The chain uses TRBV28 and TRBJ1-3; 9 nucleotides agree with TRBD1. J was trimmed by 3 bases and V by 7 bases; bases with no gene match: 4. Germline V gives CDR1 MDHEN, CDR2 SYDVKM. CDR3 length: 14 amino acids. In nucleotides, the CDR3 is TGTGCCAGCACCACAGGGGGCTTTGGAAACACCATATATTTT. It encodes CASTTGGFGNTIYF.

Remarks on this clone: Other nucleotide sequences in the sample specify the same CDR3. The V and J genes are TRBV28 and TRBJ1-5, with a weak D call TRBD1 (6 bases). The ends were cut back, 2 bases at V and 2 bases at J, with 10 bases in the middle. Germline V lookup: CDR1 MDHEN, CDR2 SYDVKM. This CDR3 is built from 15 residues. The CDR3 protein is CASSLTGARNQPQHF. In nucleotides, the CDR3 is TGTGCCAGCAGTTTAACGGGGGCTCGCAATCAGCCCCAGCATTTT.

This chain links TRBV7-6 with TRBJ1-1, with a weak D call TRBD1 (6 bases). V was pared by 1 base and J by 5 bases, with 11 bases between. Germline CDR1 SGHVS, CDR2 FNYEAQ. The CDR3 sequence is 14 residues long. The CDR3: CASSLVGGQTEAFF. The CDR3 DNA sequence: TGTGCCAGCAGCTTAGTTGGGGGCCAGACTGAAGCTTTCTTT. Full variable domain (remainder filled in from reference TRBV7-6 and TRBJ1-1): GAGVSQSPRYKVTKRGQDVALRCDPISGHVSLYWYRQALGQGPEFLTYFNYEAQQDKSGLPNDRFSAERPEGSISTLTIQRTEQRDSAMYRCASSLVGGQTEAFFGQGTRLTVV.

This clone has only a few counts. The genes are TRBV18 and TRBJ1-5, with a tentative D call TRBD1 (5 bases). Germline values: CDR1 KGHSH, CDR2 LQKENI. The CDR3 is 14 residues long. Trimming stripped 3 bases from V and 3 bases from J, with 9 bases between. The CDR3 region has the DNA TGTGCCAGCTCACCTAGGGACGACAATCAGCCCCAGCATTTT. It specifies CASSPRDDNQPQHF.

V and J are TRBV7-9 and TRBJ1-3; TRBD1 matches at 11 bases. J gave up 9 bases and V 3 bases, and 19 bases lay outside the gene matches. The CDR3 runs 19 residues. The V gene's germline CDR1 is SEHNR and CDR2 FQNEAQ (reference sequence). Written as DNA, the CDR3 is TGTGCCAGCAGCTTTGTACCGACTGCAAGGGACAGGGGGTTGGTCACCATATATTTT. Protein: CASSFVPTARDRGLVTIYF.

The CDR3 region is CASSFIGGILETQYF. The CDR3 nucleotides read TGTGCCAGCAGCTTTATCGGGGGAATACTGGAGACCCAGTACTTC. The chain recombines TRBV11-2 with TRBJ2-5; D is perhaps TRBD2 (6 bases). V gave up 3 bases and J gave up 5 bases, with 16 bases separating them. The germline CDR1 and CDR2 sequences are SGHAT and FQNNGV. CDR3 length: 15 amino acids. The full variable domain, with the rest looked up from reference TRBV11-2 and TRBJ2-5, is EAGVAQSPRYKIIEKRQSVAFWCNPISGHATLYWYQQILGQGPKLLIQFQNNGVVDDSQLPKDRFSAERLKGVDSTLKIQPAKLEDSAVYLCASSFIGGILETQYFGPGTRLLVL.

This clone has ten or more counts. The genes are TRBV11-2 and TRBJ2-5, with D possibly TRBD1 on 8 matching bases. Germline lookup yields CDR1 SGHAT and CDR2 FQNNGV. V was clipped by 5 bases and J by 4 bases, with 17 bases between them. The CDR3 extends over 15 amino acids. The CDR3 sequence: CASSRQTGEGETQYF. Written as DNA, the CDR3 is TGTGCCAGCAGCCGACAGACAGGGGAGGGAGAGACCCAGTACTTC.

The J gene is TRBJ2-1, the V gene TRBV7-9, with 7 positions matching TRBD2. The CDR3 spans 15 residues. Trimming removed 5 bases from V and 8 bases from J; junction bases left unmatched: 12. Germline-derived CDR1 and CDR2 are SEHNR and FQNEAQ (reference sequence). For the CDR3, the DNA is TGTGCCAGCAGCATCCAGAGCGGGATAAGGGATGAGCAGTTCTTC. This gives the protein CASSIQSGIRDEQFF.

This chain joins TRBV5-1 and TRBJ2-7; the match to TRBD2 covers 8 bases. The J segment lost 2 bases and the V segment lost 4 bases, leaving 2 bases of the junction unmatched. The CDR3 is made up of 13 amino acids. From germline, CDR1 is SGHRS and CDR2 YFSETQ. The CDR3, as DNA: TGCGCCAGCAGCGGCGGGGGGACCTACGAGCAGTACTTC. Its translation: CASSGGGTYEQYF.

The chain employs TRBV6-1 and TRBJ1-1; 7 bases agree with TRBD1. CDR1 is MNHNS and CDR2 is SASEGT in the germline V gene. V trimming: 4 bases; J trimming: 4 bases; junction bases outside the gene matches: 6. The CDR3 sequence is 14 residues long. The CDR3 DNA is TGTGCCAGCAGTGTGGCAGGGGGAGGCACTGAAGCTTTCTTT. Protein sequence: CASSVAGGGTEAFF.

V usage is TRBV5-1 and J usage is TRBJ2-2; 8 bases align to TRBD2. The germline CDR1 and CDR2 sequences are SGHRS and YFSETQ. V gave up 1 base and J gave up 1 base; unmatched junction bases: 3. The CDR3 has 16 amino acids. The CDR3 spells CASSLSGSVNTGELFF. The DNA of the CDR3 is TGCGCCAGCAGCTTGAGCGGGAGCGTGAACACCGGGGAGCTGTTTTTT.

With respect to this clone: A much more abundant neighbour one base away suggests this may be a read error. Other DNA sequences from this sample encode an identical CDR3 as well. The rearrangement uses TRBV28 and TRBJ1-5; D is unclear. V was cut by 6 bases and J by 4 bases, with 4 bases left in between. This CDR3 is 11 amino acids long. Germline-derived CDR1 and CDR2 are MDHEN and SYDVKM. CDR3 in DNA: TGTGCCAGCAGCGGAAATCAGCCCCAGCATTTT. Amino acids: CASSGNQPQHF.

This clone was counted once. This chain connects TRBV11-3 to TRBJ1-1, with TRBD1 as a possible D gene (5 bases). CDR3 length: 15 residues. Trimming shortened V by 5 bases and J by 4 bases, and 17 bases separated the two germline ends. CDR1 is SGHNT, CDR2 YENEEA, per germline. The chain's CDR3 is CASSQGTVGATEAFF. DNA for the CDR3: TGTGCCAGCAGCCAAGGGACGGTCGGGGCCACTGAAGCTTTCTTT.

The chain employs TRBV5-4 and TRBJ2-2; D is undetermined. V dropped 4 bases and J dropped 6 bases, with 10 bases sitting between them. The germline V gene has CDR1 SGHNT and CDR2 YYREEE (reference sequence). The CDR3 covers 13 residues. The CDR3 reads CASSPKDAGELFF. The CDR3 DNA reads TGTGCCAGCAGCCCTAAAGATGCCGGGGAGCTGTTTTTT.

The rearrangement uses TRBV4-1 and TRBJ2-3, with 11 bases identical to TRBD2. Per the germline V gene, CDR1 is MGHRA and CDR2 is YSYEKL. Trimming cost V 1 base and J 14 bases; bases outside gene matches: 5. The CDR3 is made up of 13 amino acids. CDR3: CASSQAVAGGRYF. As DNA, the CDR3 is TGCGCCAGCAGCCAAGCCGTAGCGGGAGGGCGGTATTTT.

J is TRBJ1-2 and V is TRBV28; TRBD1 is a possible D gene (5 bases). Trimming removed 6 bases from V and 8 bases from J, with 25 bases in between. CDR1 MDHEN and CDR2 SYDVKM come from the germline V gene. CDR3 size: 16 residues. CDR3 sequence reads: CASSPAWKQGFRGYTF. Here the CDR3 DNA reads TGTGCCAGCAGCCCGGCCTGGAAGCAGGGATTTCGGGGCTACACCTTC.

The V call is TRBV30, the J call TRBJ2-1; TRBD2 might be the D (5 bases). Germline CDR1 reads GTSNPN; CDR2 reads SVGIG (reference sequence). Trimming took 3 bases from V and 5 from J, leaving 8 bases between them. There are 12 residues in the CDR3. CDR3 coding DNA: TGTGCCTGGAGCGGGAACCACAATGAGCAGTTCTTC. Translated, it gives CAWSGNHNEQFF.

The genes are TRBV7-2 and TRBJ2-2, with 9 bases aligning to TRBD2. With V trimmed by 2 bases and J by 5 bases, 9 bases remained unmatched. This CDR3 contains 17 residues. Germline CDR1 SGHTA, CDR2 FQGNSA. CDR3 DNA: TGTGCCAGCAGCTTACACCCTGCGGGAGGGAGGACCGGGGAGCTGTTTTTT. Its translation is CASSLHPAGGRTGELFF.

The rearrangement uses TRBV9 and TRBJ2-5; D is ambiguous. The CDR3 has 14 residues. Germline V gives CDR1 SGDLS, CDR2 YYNGEE. Trimming stripped 4 bases from V and 0 bases from J, with 10 bases between. The CDR3 region has the DNA TGTGCCAGCAGCCAGCAGATACACCAAGAGACCCAGTACTTC. It yields the protein CASSQQIHQETQYF.